The 5 T cell receptor beta chains below all came from one sample that was sequenced in a study of T cell responses to AZD1222 COVID-19 vaccine. Assay: immunoSEQ multiplex PCR; the TCRdb copy retains only in-frame clones and omits some. Of about 100,000 clones listed, about 86% are singletons. The sequences come from peripheral blood, collected on day 0 of AZD1222 vaccination. Source of these receptors: an adult in good health.

J is TRBJ1-1 and V is TRBV29-1; TRBD1 agrees at 9 bases. The junction had 7 bases not matched to a gene; V was cut back by 8 bases and J by 0 bases. Germline-derived CDR1 and CDR2 are SQVTM and ANQGSEA. This CDR3 has 14 residues. The CDR3 DNA reads as TGCAGCTCAGGGGACAGGGCTATGAACACTGAAGCTTTCTTT. This sequence encodes CSSGDRAMNTEAFF. Variable domain in full (rest from reference TRBV29-1 and TRBJ1-1): SAVISQKPSRDICQRGTSLTIQCQVDSQVTMMFWYRQQPGQSLTLIATANQGSEATYESGFVIDKFPISRPNLTFSTLTVSNMSPEDSSIYLCSSGDRAMNTEAFFGQGTRLTVV.

The chain has TRBV5-1 and TRBJ2-1; 8 bases are shared with TRBD2. Germline CDR1 is SGHRS and CDR2 is YFSETQ. CDR3 length: 13 amino acids. J gave up 7 bases and V 2 bases, and 2 bases lay outside the gene matches. The CDR3 nucleotides read TGCGCCAGCAGCTTAGGACTAGCAAATGAGCAGTTCTTC. Translated: CASSLGLANEQFF.

The rearrangement links TRBV19 to TRBJ2-7; possible D gene TRBD2, 6 bases. Germline CDR1 LNHDA, CDR2 SQIVND (reference sequence). Trimming took off 5 bases at V and 6 bases at J, with 14 bases between the two ends. The CDR3 length is 13 residues. The CDR3 loop is CASSWARLGEQYF. The CDR3 DNA follows: TGTGCCAGTAGTTGGGCCCGACTAGGCGAGCAGTACTTC.

The rearrangement uses TRBV9 and TRBJ1-3; D unresolved. The germline CDR1 and CDR2 sequences are SGDLS and YYNGEE. The V end lost 5 bases, the J end lost 0 bases, and 21 bases lay between the germline ends. The CDR3 loop spans 18 amino acids. CDR3 amino acids: CASSRGGSDSISGNTIYF. CDR3 nucleotides: TGTGCCAGCAGTCGCGGCGGTTCAGACTCCATCTCTGGAAACACCATATATTTT.

The rearrangement uses TRBV4-3 and TRBJ1-3; 8 bases fit TRBD1. V was pared by 2 bases and J by 0 bases, with 15 bases of the junction left unmatched. The CDR3 sequence is 20 residues long. Germline V lookup: CDR1 LGHNA, CDR2 YSLEER. The CDR3 nucleotides read TGCGCCAGCAGCCAACAGCTCGTCGCCGGACAGGGCTACTCTGGAAACACCATATATTTT. It translates to CASSQQLVAGQGYSGNTIYF.